The text below deals with one TCR beta chain. TCRdb reprocessed the 5' RACE reads with MiXCR, giving one entry per CDR3 protein. This repertoire shows 9,500 to 15,000 distinct CDR3 sequences, about 53% found once; its top ten account for around 12%. The germline gives CDR1 MNHEY, CDR2 SVGEGT. V was cut by 5 bases and J by 7 bases, with 12 bases left in between. The CDR3 is 14 amino acids. Cells sorted as Tregs were CD4+, CD25+ and CD127-/low. The material sequenced was tumor-infiltrating Tregs sorted from the breast tumor. This receptor was obtained from a female donor with breast cancer. The chain joins TRBV6-2 or TRBV6-3 to TRBJ1-6; D gene unclear. CDR3 sequence reads: CASSPRTGNSPLHF. CDR3 DNA: TGTGCCAGCAGTCCCCGGACGGGAAATTCACCCCTCCACTTT.